Sequencing of this TCR beta chain was carried out in a study of blood T cell repertoires in COVID-19. Across the whole study: COVID-19 samples, acute and convalescent, were from the United States, Italy and Spain. Sources were T cells, B-cell-depleted T cells, or PBMCs; the material itself was cDNA or gDNA.

The CDR3 sequence is 15 residues long. Those who participated ranged in age from roughly 18 to 100 years and resided in about two dozen US areas. Assignment of participants to cohorts was predicated upon participant-reported clinical history. Sequencing used immunoSEQ multiplex PCR; TCRdb keeps in-frame clones, though not all of them. The sample holds around 250,000 clones, 70% to 90% seen once. The sequence came from a young woman with acute COVID-19. Sequencing used PBMCs or T cells enriched from blood (not recorded which). V is TRBV21-1 and J is TRBJ1-3; the listed D gene, TRBD1, was not tested against the DNA. TRBV21-1 is flagged as a pseudogene. Here the CDR3 DNA reads TGTGCCAGCATAAGAACACTCAAGGGGGGAAACACCATATATTTT. Its translation is CASIRTLKGGNTIYF.